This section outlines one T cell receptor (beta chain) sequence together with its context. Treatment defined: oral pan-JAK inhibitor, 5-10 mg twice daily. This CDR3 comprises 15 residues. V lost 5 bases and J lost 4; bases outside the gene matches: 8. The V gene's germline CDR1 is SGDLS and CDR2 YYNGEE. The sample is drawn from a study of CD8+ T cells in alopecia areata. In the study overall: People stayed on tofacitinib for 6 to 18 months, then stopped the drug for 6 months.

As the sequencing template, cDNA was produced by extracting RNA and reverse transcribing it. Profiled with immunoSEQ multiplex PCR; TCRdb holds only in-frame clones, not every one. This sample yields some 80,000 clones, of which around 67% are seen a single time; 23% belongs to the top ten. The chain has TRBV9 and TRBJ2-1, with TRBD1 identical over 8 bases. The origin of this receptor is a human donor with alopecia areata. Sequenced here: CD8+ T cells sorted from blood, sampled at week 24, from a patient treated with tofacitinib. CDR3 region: CASSETGALYNEQFF. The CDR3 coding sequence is TGTGCCAGCAGTGAGACAGGGGCGTTGTACAATGAGCAGTTCTTC.